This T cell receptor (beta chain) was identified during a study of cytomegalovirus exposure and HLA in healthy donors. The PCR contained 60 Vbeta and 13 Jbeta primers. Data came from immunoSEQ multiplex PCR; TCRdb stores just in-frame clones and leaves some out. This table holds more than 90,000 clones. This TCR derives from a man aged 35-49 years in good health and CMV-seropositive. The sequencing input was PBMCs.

The CDR3 nucleotides are TGTGCCAGCAGCTTGGACAGAAACACCGGGGAGCTGTTTTTT. Translation: CASSLDRNTGELFF. The chain is built from TRBV2 and TRBJ2-2; tentative D call: TRBD1 (6 bases). Germline lookup yields CDR1 SNHLY and CDR2 FYNNEI. This CDR3 contains 14 residues. The V end was cut by 6 bases, the J end by 2 bases, with 10 bases between.